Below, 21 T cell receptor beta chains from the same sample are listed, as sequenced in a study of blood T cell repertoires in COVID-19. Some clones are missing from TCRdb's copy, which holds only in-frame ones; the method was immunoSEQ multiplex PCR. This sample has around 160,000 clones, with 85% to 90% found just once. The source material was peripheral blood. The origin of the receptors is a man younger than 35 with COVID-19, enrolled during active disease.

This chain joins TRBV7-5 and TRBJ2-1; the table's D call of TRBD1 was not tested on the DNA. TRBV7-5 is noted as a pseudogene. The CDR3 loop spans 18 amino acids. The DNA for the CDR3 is TGTGCCAGAAGCTGGGGACCTGCGACAGGGGGCATTTGCAATGAGCAGTTCTTC. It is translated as CARSWGPATGGICNEQFF.

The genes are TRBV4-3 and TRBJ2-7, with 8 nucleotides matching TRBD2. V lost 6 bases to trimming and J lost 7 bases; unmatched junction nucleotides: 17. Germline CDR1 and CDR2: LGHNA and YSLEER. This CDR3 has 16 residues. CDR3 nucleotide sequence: TGCGCCAGCAGTGGTAAGCCTCACGGGGGGGCAAGGGAGCAGTACTTC. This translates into CASSGKPHGGAREQYF.

The CDR3 nucleotides are TGTGCCAGCAGCCGTGACGGGTCTGGGGCCAACGTCCTGACTTTC. The encoded protein is CASSRDGSGANVLTF. The chain recombines TRBV6-5 with TRBJ2-6, with no clear D. V lost 6 bases, J lost 1 base, and 10 bases lay in between. The CDR3 is 15 residues long. Looked up from germline, CDR1 is MNHEY and CDR2 is SVGAGI.

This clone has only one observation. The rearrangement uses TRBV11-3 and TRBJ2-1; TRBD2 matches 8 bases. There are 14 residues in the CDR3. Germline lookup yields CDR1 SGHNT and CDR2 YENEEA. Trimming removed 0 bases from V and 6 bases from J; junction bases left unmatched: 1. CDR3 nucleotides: TGTGCCAGCAGCTTAGAGGGGACTAGCAATGAGCAGTTCTTC. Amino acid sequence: CASSLEGTSNEQFF.

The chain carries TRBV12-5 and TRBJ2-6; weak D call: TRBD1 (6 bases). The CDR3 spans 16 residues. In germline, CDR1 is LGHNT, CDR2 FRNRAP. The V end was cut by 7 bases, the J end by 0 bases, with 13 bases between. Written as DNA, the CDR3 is TGTGCTAGTGTGGACAGTGAGATCTCTGGGGCCAACGTCCTGACTTTC. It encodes CASVDSEISGANVLTF.

This chain's CDR3 is CASSLRKVAGVEETQYF. The CDR3 DNA reads TGTGCCAGCAGTCTCCGGAAGGTAGCGGGAGTCGAAGAGACCCAGTACTTC. This chain links TRBV28 with TRBJ2-5; TRBD2 agrees at 9 bases. The V segment lost 5 bases and the J segment 3 bases; nucleotides outside the gene matches: 13. From germline, CDR1 is MDHEN and CDR2 SYDVKM. The CDR3 has 17 amino acids. Using reference TRBV28 and TRBJ2-5 for the parts outside the CDR3, the full variable domain is DVKVTQSSRYLVKRTGEKVFLECVQDMDHENMFWYRQDPGLGLRLIYFSYDVKMKEKGDIPEGYSVSREKKERFSLILESASTNQTSMYLCASSLRKVAGVEETQYFGPGTRLLVL.

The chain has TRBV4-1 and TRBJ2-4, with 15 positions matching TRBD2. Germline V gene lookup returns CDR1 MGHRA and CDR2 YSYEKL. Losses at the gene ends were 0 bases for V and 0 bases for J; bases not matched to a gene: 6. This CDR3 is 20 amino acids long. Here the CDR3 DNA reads TGCGCCAGCAGCCAAGAAGGCGGACTAGCGGGAGGGCGAGCCAAAAACATTCAGTACTTC. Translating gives CASSQEGGLAGGRAKNIQYF.

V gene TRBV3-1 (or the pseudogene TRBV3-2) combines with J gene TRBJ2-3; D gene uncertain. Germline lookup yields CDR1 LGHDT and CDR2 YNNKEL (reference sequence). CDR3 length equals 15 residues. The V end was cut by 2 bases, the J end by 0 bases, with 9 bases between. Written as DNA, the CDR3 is TGTGCCAGCAGCCAAAATCCCTCTAGCACAGATACGCAGTATTTT. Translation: CASSQNPSSTDTQYF.

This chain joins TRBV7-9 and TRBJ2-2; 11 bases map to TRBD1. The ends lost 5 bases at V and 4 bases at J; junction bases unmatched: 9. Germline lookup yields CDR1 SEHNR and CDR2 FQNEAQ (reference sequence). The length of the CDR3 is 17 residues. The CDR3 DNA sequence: TGTGCCAGCAGCCCGGACAGGGGGCGCAGGGTCACCGGGGAGCTGTTTTTT. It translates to CASSPDRGRRVTGELFF.

For the CDR3, the DNA is TGTGCCAGCAGGGCGCCCCGGGGGGGGAATAATTCACCCCTCCACTTT. It codes for CASRAPRGGNNSPLHF. The rearrangement joins TRBV25-1 to TRBJ1-6, with D maybe TRBD1 (5 bases). The CDR3 has 16 residues. CDR1 and CDR2 from the germline V gene are MGHDK and SYGVNS. The ends were cut back, 6 bases at V and 5 bases at J, with 17 bases in the middle.

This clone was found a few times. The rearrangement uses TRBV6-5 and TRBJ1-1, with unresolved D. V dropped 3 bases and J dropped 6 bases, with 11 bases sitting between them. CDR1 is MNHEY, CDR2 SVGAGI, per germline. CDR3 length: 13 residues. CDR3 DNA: TGTGCCAGCAGTTATGAGGGTACAGCTGAAGCTTTCTTT. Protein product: CASSYEGTAEAFF.

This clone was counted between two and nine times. CDR3 in DNA: TGTGCCAGCAGTTCTGTCAGGGCGGACGGAAACACCATATATTTT. It specifies CASSSVRADGNTIYF. The chain couples TRBV28 to TRBJ1-3; tentative D call: TRBD1 (5 bases). There are 15 residues in the CDR3. Germline CDR1 MDHEN, CDR2 SYDVKM. Trimming cost V 4 bases and J 4 bases, with 14 bases left between them.

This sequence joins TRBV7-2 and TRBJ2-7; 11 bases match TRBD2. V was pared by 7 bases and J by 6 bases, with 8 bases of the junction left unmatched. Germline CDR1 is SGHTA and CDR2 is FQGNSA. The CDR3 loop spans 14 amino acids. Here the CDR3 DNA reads TGTGCCAGCAATCAACTAGCGGGAGCCCCCGAGCAGTACTTC. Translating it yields CASNQLAGAPEQYF.

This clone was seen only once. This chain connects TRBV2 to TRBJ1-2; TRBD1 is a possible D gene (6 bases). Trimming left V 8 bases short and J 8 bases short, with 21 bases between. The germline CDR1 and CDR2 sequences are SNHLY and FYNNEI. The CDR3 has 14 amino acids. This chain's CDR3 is CASLSRRGLEGYTF. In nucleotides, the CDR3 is TGTGCCAGCCTCAGCAGGCGGGGGCTGGAGGGCTACACCTTC.

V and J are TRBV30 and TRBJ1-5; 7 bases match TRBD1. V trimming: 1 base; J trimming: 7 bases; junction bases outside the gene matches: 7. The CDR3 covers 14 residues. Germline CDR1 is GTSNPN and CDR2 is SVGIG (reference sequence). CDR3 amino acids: CAWSAGQRRQPQHF. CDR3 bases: TGTGCCTGGAGTGCGGGACAGCGTCGGCAGCCCCAGCATTTT.

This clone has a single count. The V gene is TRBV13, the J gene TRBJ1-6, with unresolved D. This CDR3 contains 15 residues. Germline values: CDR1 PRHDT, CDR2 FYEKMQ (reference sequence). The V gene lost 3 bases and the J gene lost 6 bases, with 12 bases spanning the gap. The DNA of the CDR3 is TGTGCCAGCAGCTTCTACGCTGCCGGTAATTCACCCCTCCACTTT. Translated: CASSFYAAGNSPLHF.

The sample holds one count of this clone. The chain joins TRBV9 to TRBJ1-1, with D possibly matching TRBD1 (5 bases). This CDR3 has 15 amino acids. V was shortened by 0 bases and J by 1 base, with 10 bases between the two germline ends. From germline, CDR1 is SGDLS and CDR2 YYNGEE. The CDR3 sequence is CASSVAGRGNTEAFF. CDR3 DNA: TGTGCCAGCAGCGTAGCAGGGCGGGGGAACACTGAAGCTTTCTTT.

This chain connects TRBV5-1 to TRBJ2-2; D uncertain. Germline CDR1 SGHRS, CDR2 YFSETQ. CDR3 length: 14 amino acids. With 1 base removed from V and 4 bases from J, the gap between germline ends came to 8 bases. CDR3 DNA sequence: TGCGCCAGCAGCTTGATCGCTAGCACCGGGGAGCTGTTTTTT. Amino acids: CASSLIASTGELFF.

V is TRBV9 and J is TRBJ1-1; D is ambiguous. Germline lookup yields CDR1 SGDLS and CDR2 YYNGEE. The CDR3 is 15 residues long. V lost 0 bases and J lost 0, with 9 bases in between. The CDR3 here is CASSVVSGMNTEAFF. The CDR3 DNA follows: TGTGCCAGCAGCGTAGTGTCGGGTATGAACACTGAAGCTTTCTTT.

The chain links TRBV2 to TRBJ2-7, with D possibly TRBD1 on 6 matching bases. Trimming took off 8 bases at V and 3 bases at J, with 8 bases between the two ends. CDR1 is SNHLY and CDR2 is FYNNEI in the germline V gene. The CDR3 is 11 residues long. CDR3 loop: CASQGFYEQYF. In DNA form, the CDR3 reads TGTGCCAGCCAGGGGTTCTACGAGCAGTACTTC.

In DNA form, the CDR3 reads TGTGCCAGCGGACTAGGGGCGATGACCGGGGAGCTGTTTTTT. This translates into CASGLGAMTGELFF. The gene calls are TRBV7-2 and TRBJ2-2, with 7 bases identical to TRBD2. Germline V lookup: CDR1 SGHTA, CDR2 FQGNSA. The CDR3 extends over 14 amino acids. V shed 8 bases and J 5 bases; nucleotides not matched to a gene: 8.